The TCR beta chain described here comes from a study of vaccination effects on CD4 cells after COVID-19. Points on this clone: The antigen remains unidentified.

Using immunoSEQ multiplex PCR, the repertoire was profiled, and TCRdb retains in-frame clones only, with some absent. This table holds around 32,000 clones, 72% found once. Germline values: CDR1 SNHLY, CDR2 FYNNEI. The CDR3 consists of 15 residues. V shed 6 bases and J shed 0 bases, with 9 bases lying between them. Pools of viral peptides were used by the ViraFEST assay to expand antigen-specific CD4+ T cells ahead of sequencing. Culture proceeded for approximately 10 days, and CD4+ T cells were then isolated. Each participant was given two doses of one vaccine (BNT162b2 or mRNA-1273). The V call is TRBV2, the J call TRBJ1-6; D ambiguous. This TCR was recovered from a human donor who received a COVID-19 vaccine. Specimen: CD4+ T cells from PBMCs cultured with HCoV-229E spike peptides, collected after COVID-19 vaccination. The CDR3 DNA follows: TGTGCCAGCAGAGGGCTCAGCTCCTATAATTCACCCCTCCACTTT. Amino acids: CASRGLSSYNSPLHF.